This TCR beta chain is drawn from a study of blood T cells in healthy people across ages. Germline CDR1 MNHNS, CDR2 SASEGT. The CDR3 is made up of 15 amino acids. Unmatched junction bases numbered 2, after V lost 3 bases and J lost 2 bases. It was with a sample-barcoded 5' primer and a J-beta primer mix that a second PCR of roughly 6 to 11 cycles was run. Each CDR3 protein is one row after TCRdb ran MiXCR on the 5' RACE reads. The repertoire has roughly 550,000 distinct CDR3 sequences, about 24% of them found once; the top ten carry less than 9%. Every sample yielded at least 6 million isolated PBMCs. The same specimen was also included in a second study, on T cells of mothers and their children. From that study: Related and unrelated pairs show TCR recombination output that thymic selection shapes similarly.

This TCR was sampled from a boy younger than 18 in good health. The gene calls are TRBV6-1 and TRBJ2-2, with 8 bases fitting TRBD1. The specimen sequenced was blood. CDR3 nucleotide sequence: TGTGCCAGCAGTGAGACAGGGGTCAACACCGGGGAGCTGTTTTTT. As protein: CASSETGVNTGELFF.